The clone carrying this T cell receptor beta chain occurred once. This CDR3 comprises 14 residues. V was cut by 6 bases and J by 4 bases, with 15 bases left in between. Germline V gene data show CDR1 as MNHEY and CDR2 as SVGAGI. These data are taken from a study of shared clonotypes between healthy human individuals. Deep-level settings were used for running the assay. Data came from immunoSEQ multiplex PCR; TCRdb stores just in-frame clones and leaves some out. This sample has about 2.3 million clones, with 92% found just once. The sample was naive CD4+ T cells from PBMCs. The subset was: CD45RA+ positively selected. This clonotype was obtained from a man aged 18 to 30 in good health. Some clones in this sample may be carry-over from other donors' samples. V gene TRBV6-5 combines with J gene TRBJ1-2; maybe TRBD1 (6 bases). The CDR3 region is CASRSTGMAYGYTF. The CDR3 DNA reads TGTGCCAGCAGATCTACAGGGATGGCCTATGGCTACACCTTC.